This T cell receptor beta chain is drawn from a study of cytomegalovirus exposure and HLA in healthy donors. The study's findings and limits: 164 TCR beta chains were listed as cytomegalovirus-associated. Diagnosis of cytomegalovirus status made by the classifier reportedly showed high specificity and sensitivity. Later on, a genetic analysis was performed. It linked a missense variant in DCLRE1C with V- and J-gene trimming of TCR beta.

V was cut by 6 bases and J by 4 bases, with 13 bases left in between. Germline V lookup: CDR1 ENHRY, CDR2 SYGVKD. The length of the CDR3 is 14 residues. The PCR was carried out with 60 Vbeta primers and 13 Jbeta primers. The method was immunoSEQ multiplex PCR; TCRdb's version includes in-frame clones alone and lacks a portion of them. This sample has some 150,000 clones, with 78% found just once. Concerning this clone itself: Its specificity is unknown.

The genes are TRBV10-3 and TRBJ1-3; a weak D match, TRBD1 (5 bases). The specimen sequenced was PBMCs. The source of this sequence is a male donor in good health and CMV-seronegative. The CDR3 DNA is TGTGCCATCAGGGTCGGGGGTATCGGAAACACCATATATTTT. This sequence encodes CAIRVGGIGNTIYF.